One sample yielded the 4 T cell receptor beta chains listed below, sequenced in a study of T cells in tuberculosis. Clones were sequenced by immunoSEQ multiplex PCR, and TCRdb holds only the in-frame ones, with some missing. The sample shows roughly 34,000 clones, 85% to 95% of them seen only once. Sequencing was performed on PBMCs. The receptors originated from a donor aged 5 to 30 with latent tuberculosis or without tuberculosis infection. Some clones in this sample may be carry-over from other donors' samples.

The rearrangement joins TRBV6-6 to TRBJ2-1; 10 bases are shared with TRBD2. Germline-derived CDR1 and CDR2 are MNHNY and SVGAGI (reference sequence). CDR3 length: 13 residues. J lost 9 bases, V lost 7 bases, and 6 bases had no gene match. The DNA for the CDR3 is TGTGCCAGCAAGAAGATAGCGGGGGGTGAGCAGTTCTTC. This gives the protein CASKKIAGGEQFF.

The chain links TRBV27 to TRBJ1-2, with 8 bases that match TRBD1. This CDR3 is built from 14 residues. V trimming: 4 bases; J trimming: 3 bases; junction bases outside the gene matches: 4. Germline CDR1 is MNHEY and CDR2 is SMNVEV (reference sequence). CDR3 residues: CASSSGTGHYGYTF. As DNA, the CDR3 is TGTGCCAGCAGTTCCGGGACAGGACACTATGGCTACACCTTC.

This clone was detected only once. The CDR3 reads CASSQSTEGQKINQPQHF. CDR3 nucleotide sequence: TGCGCCAGCAGTCAATCGACCGAGGGACAGAAAATCAATCAGCCCCAGCATTTT. V usage is TRBV23-1 and J usage is TRBJ1-5; 7 bases align to TRBD1. TRBV23-1 is an ORF, with its function uncertain. This CDR3 has 18 amino acids. The ends lost 0 bases at V and 3 bases at J; junction bases unmatched: 11.

The CDR3 region is CASSIGVIEAFF. In nucleotides, the CDR3 is TGTGCCAGTAGTATAGGCGTGATTGAAGCTTTCTTT. The chain employs TRBV19 and TRBJ1-1; D not certain. This CDR3 comprises 12 residues. Germline lookup yields CDR1 LNHDA and CDR2 SQIVND (reference sequence). V was cut by 1 base and J by 7 bases, with 7 bases left in between.